One sample yielded the 20 T cell receptor beta chains listed below, sequenced in a study of identical twins. In TCRdb, the 5' RACE reads were re-called with MiXCR into one record per CDR3 protein. The data show around 370,000 distinct CDR3 sequences, roughly 10% seen once. The sequencing input was naive T cells sorted from blood. Receptors originate from a woman aged 45-60 years in good health.

This clonotype was seen at least ten times. This sequence joins TRBV12-3 or TRBV12-4 and TRBJ1-1, with TRBD1 matching over 7 bases. Trimming cost V 1 base and J 7 bases; bases outside gene matches: 6. This CDR3 region has 14 residues. The CDR3 sequence: CASSLGGGTDEAFF. For the CDR3, the DNA is TGTGCCAGCAGTTTAGGGGGAGGGACAGATGAAGCTTTCTTT.

There are many counts of this clonotype. The chain couples TRBV7-2 to TRBJ2-7; D is undetermined. V was clipped by 5 bases and J by 6 bases, with 20 bases between them. Per the germline V gene, CDR1 is SGHTA and CDR2 is FQGNSA. The CDR3 sequence is 15 residues long. The CDR3 DNA is TGTGCCAGCAGCCACTCCTTGGGGTATGTTGGCGAGCAGTACTTC. The encoded protein is CASSHSLGYVGEQYF.

This clonotype was picked up a small number of times. The V gene is TRBV24-1, the J gene TRBJ2-7, with TRBD2 matching over 10 bases. Germline assignment: CDR1 KGHDR and CDR2 SFDVKD. After removal of 6 bases from V and 5 bases from J, the junction contained 9 bases not matched to a gene. The CDR3 sequence is 15 residues long. DNA for the CDR3: TGTGCCACCAGTTTGGGGCTAGCGGGAGTCGACGAGCAGTACTTC. It codes for CATSLGLAGVDEQYF.

This clonotype has at least ten counts. This sequence joins TRBV20-1 and TRBJ1-1; D ambiguous. V gave up 3 bases and J gave up 8 bases, with 10 bases separating them. The CDR3 length is 11 residues. Per the germline V gene, CDR1 is DFQATT and CDR2 is SNEGSKA (reference sequence). The CDR3 loop reads CSARRTFEAFF. Here the CDR3 DNA reads TGCAGTGCTAGGAGGACGTTCGAAGCTTTCTTT.

This clonotype was counted ten times or more. This chain uses TRBV4-1 with TRBJ2-1; no firm D call. The CDR3 length is 11 residues. Looked up from germline, CDR1 is MGHRA and CDR2 is YSYEKL. The V and J ends lost 1 base and 9 bases respectively, with 4 bases between them. CDR3 DNA sequence: TGCGCCAGCAGCCAAGGGAGTGAGCAGTTCTTC. Protein product: CASSQGSEQFF.

This clonotype occurred a few times. The V and J genes are TRBV5-5 and TRBJ1-2, with a weak D call TRBD1 (6 bases). V was trimmed by 1 base and J by 8 bases, leaving 15 bases between them. The CDR3 has 14 residues. CDR1 SGHKS and CDR2 YYEKEE come from the germline V gene (reference sequence). The CDR3 region is CASSLRPRGGGYTF. The CDR3 coding sequence is TGTGCCAGCAGCTTGAGGCCGAGAGGGGGAGGCTACACCTTC.

This rearrangement joins TRBV29-1 to TRBJ1-2, with 8 bases that match TRBD1. V trimming: 2 bases; J trimming: 6 bases; junction bases outside the gene matches: 2. The CDR3 has 12 residues. Germline loops: CDR1 SQVTM, CDR2 ANQGSEA. In nucleotides, the CDR3 is TGCAGCGTTGAACGGGACAGGCATGGCTACACCTTC. Translated, it gives CSVERDRHGYTF.

This clonotype has more than one count but fewer than ten. The CDR3 nucleotides read TGTGCCATCAGTGATAGCGGGAGTAGGAATGAGCAGTTCTTC. It translates to CAISDSGSRNEQFF. The chain couples TRBV10-3 to TRBJ2-1; 9 bases are shared with TRBD2. Germline loops: CDR1 ENHRY, CDR2 SYGVKD. The CDR3 has 14 amino acids. V lost 3 bases and J lost 7; bases outside the gene matches: 4.

The chain employs TRBV12-3 or TRBV12-4 and TRBJ1-1; D may be TRBD1 (5 bases). V shed 7 bases and J shed 4 bases, with 19 bases lying between them. The CDR3 totals 15 residues. DNA for the CDR3: TGTGCCAGCAAGGGGTCACCTCAGCATCGCACTGAAGCTTTCTTT. This translates into CASKGSPQHRTEAFF.

There are a few counts of this clonotype. The chain couples TRBV7-2 to TRBJ2-1; D is possibly TRBD1 (5 bases). The CDR3 consists of 19 residues. CDR1 is SGHTA and CDR2 is FQGNSA in the germline V gene. Between the trimmed V and J ends, which lost 1 base and 7 bases, there was a span of 26 bases. The CDR3 is CASSLGHLSQVFTGNEQFF. The CDR3 bases are TGTGCCAGCAGCTTAGGCCACTTGTCACAGGTATTCACTGGGAATGAGCAGTTCTTC.

The V and J genes are TRBV11-1 and TRBJ2-1, with TRBD1 matching 7 bases. The CDR3 is made up of 15 amino acids. Germline V gene lookup returns CDR1 SGHAT and CDR2 FQDESV (reference sequence). The V gene end was trimmed by 1 base and the J gene end by 4 bases; junction bases not matched to a gene: 4. This CDR3 is CASSLEVTGYNEQFF. Here the CDR3 DNA reads TGTGCCAGCAGCTTAGAGGTGACAGGGTACAATGAGCAGTTCTTC.

Only a few counts were recorded for this clonotype. This sequence joins TRBV3-1 and TRBJ1-1; tentatively, D is TRBD1 (6 bases). Germline loops: CDR1 LGHDT, CDR2 YNNKEL (reference sequence). This CDR3 comprises 14 residues. Trimming cost V 0 bases and J 7 bases, with 12 bases left between them. Here the CDR3 DNA reads TGTGCCAGCAGCCAAGACAGGGGTCCTGATGAAGCTTTCTTT. It specifies CASSQDRGPDEAFF.

This clonotype was counted a few times. The V gene is TRBV11-3, the J gene TRBJ2-1; either TRBD1 or TRBD2 may supply D (6 bases each). The CDR3 has 16 amino acids. CDR1 is SGHNT, CDR2 YENEEA, per germline. The V end lost 5 bases, the J end lost 5 bases, and 19 bases lay between the germline ends. The CDR3 region has the DNA TGTGCCAGCAGCCCAAGGCGGAGGGGGACCCACAATGAGCAGTTCTTC. Its protein product is CASSPRRRGTHNEQFF.

The chain recombines TRBV5-1 with TRBJ1-1; D not resolved. Deletions cut 4 bases from V and 1 base from J, with 17 bases between. CDR3 length equals 16 residues. CDR1 is SGHRS, CDR2 YFSETQ, per germline. The CDR3 bases are TGCGCCAGCAGCCAGGTTATGAGGCTTGGGAACACTGAAGCTTTCTTT. Its translation is CASSQVMRLGNTEAFF.

This sequence joins TRBV6-2 or TRBV6-3 and TRBJ2-7, with TRBD2 as a possible D gene (7 bases). Germline V lookup: CDR1 MNHEY, CDR2 SVGEGT. The CDR3 is made up of 15 amino acids. V was clipped by 5 bases and J by 2 bases, with 16 bases between them. CDR3 coding DNA: TGTGCCAGCAGTGCGAGGGGGGGTGTTACCTACGAGCAGTACTTC. It codes for CASSARGGVTYEQYF.

A word on this clonotype: One base away lies a much larger clone, so this may be a sequencing read error. The chain has TRBV29-1 and TRBJ2-1, with 10 bases matching TRBD2. The CDR3 sequence is 11 residues long. In germline, CDR1 is SQVTM, CDR2 ANQGSEA. The CDR3 region has the DNA TGCGGCGTTGAAAGCGGGAGGGCCCCTTTCTTC. It specifies CGVESGRAPFF.

This clonotype was observed a few times. The chain recombines TRBV5-1 with TRBJ2-4; D is possibly TRBD1 or TRBD2 (6 bases each). V was pared by 0 bases and J by 8 bases, with 15 bases between. CDR3 length: 15 amino acids. The V gene's germline CDR1 is SGHRS and CDR2 YFSETQ. This CDR3 reads CASSLAISRGDIQYF. The CDR3 bases are TGCGCCAGCAGCTTGGCTATCAGTAGGGGGGACATTCAGTACTTC.

The chain joins TRBV5-1 to TRBJ2-1; 7 positions match TRBD2. Per germline, CDR1 SGHRS and CDR2 YFSETQ. This CDR3 comprises 14 residues. Trimming took 5 bases from V and 6 from J; bases not matched to a gene: 8. The CDR3 DNA is TGCGCCAGCAGGGGTCTAGCGGTCACCAATGAGCAGTTCTTC. Its translation is CASRGLAVTNEQFF.

The V gene is TRBV20-1, the J gene TRBJ2-7, with D possibly being TRBD2 (6 bases). Germline V gives CDR1 DFQATT, CDR2 SNEGSKA (reference sequence). The CDR3 is made up of 16 amino acids. The V end was cut by 1 base, the J end by 0 bases, with 16 bases between. The CDR3 is CSARVGAGPISYEQYF. The DNA of the CDR3 is TGCAGTGCTAGAGTAGGGGCGGGGCCGATCTCCTACGAGCAGTACTTC.

This chain joins TRBV5-1 and TRBJ1-4; weak D call: TRBD1 (5 bases). CDR1 and CDR2 (germline): SGHRS, YFSETQ. Trimming removed 4 bases at V and 15 bases at J, with 22 bases between. The CDR3 contains 14 residues. The chain's CDR3 is CASSLGASGDAVFF. For the CDR3, the DNA is TGCGCCAGCAGCCTTGGGGCCTCAGGAGACGCGGTGTTTTTT. The whole variable domain, filled in from reference TRBV5-1 and TRBJ1-4, reads KAGVTQTPRYLIKTRGQQVTLSCSPISGHRSVSWYQQTPGQGLQFLFEYFSETQRNKGNFPGRFSGRQFSNSRSEMNVSTLELGDSALYLCASSLGASGDAVFFGSGTQLSVL.